This TCR beta chain comes out of a study of T-cell reconstitution after alpha-beta-depleted transplantation in children. Preparation of the TCRbeta library was carried out with unique molecular identifiers. In TCRdb, the PCR reads were re-called with MiXCR into one record per CDR3 protein. The repertoire includes approximately 510,000 distinct CDR3 sequences, 18% of them detected once, and 3.3% sits in the top ten. Germline CDR1 reads ENHRY; CDR2 reads SYGVKD. The CDR3 loop spans 15 amino acids. The V end was cut by 10 bases, the J end by 5 bases, with 20 bases between. This specimen was PBMCs from the stem cell graft donor, taken from the stem cell graft. The clonotype was recovered from a human donor who donated a stem cell graft to a child with acute lymphoblastic leukemia. The rearrangement uses TRBV10-3 and TRBJ1-4; D is uncertain. This CDR3 reads CATNEPQHGNEKLFF. CDR3 coding DNA: TGTGCCACCAACGAACCCCAACACGGAAATGAAAAACTGTTTTTT.